Listed here are 15 T cell receptor beta chains from one sample, sequenced in a study of blood T cell repertoires in COVID-19. Libraries were prepared by immunoSEQ multiplex PCR; TCRdb keeps only in-frame clonotypes and omits some of them. The table has roughly 200,000 clones, 85% seen once; the top ten hold approximately 18%. The sample comprised PBMCs or T cells enriched from blood (not recorded which). The receptors were sampled from a man aged 35-49 years who had recovered from COVID-19.

CDR3 amino acids: CASSTGLAGHTDTQYF. CDR3 DNA sequence: TGCGCCAGCAGCACGGGACTAGCGGGGCACACAGATACGCAGTATTTT. The genes are TRBV5-1 and TRBJ2-3; TRBD2 agrees at 13 bases. The CDR3 length is 16 residues. J lost 2 bases, V lost 4 bases, and 4 bases had no gene match. Germline CDR1 and CDR2: SGHRS and YFSETQ.

The chain links TRBV28 to TRBJ2-7, with 7 bases lining up with TRBD1. Germline V gives CDR1 MDHEN, CDR2 SYDVKM. This CDR3 is built from 15 residues. Trimming at V came to 7 bases and at J to 2 bases, leaving 11 bases not matched to a gene. The CDR3 protein is CASIPTGLIAYEQYF. DNA of the CDR3: TGTGCCAGCATCCCGACAGGGCTTATCGCCTACGAGCAGTACTTC. Full variable domain (outside the CDR3, taken from reference TRBV28 and TRBJ2-7): DVKVTQSSRYLVKRTGEKVFLECVQDMDHENMFWYRQDPGLGLRLIYFSYDVKMKEKGDIPEGYSVSREKKERFSLILESASTNQTSMYLCASIPTGLIAYEQYFGPGTRLTVT.

The V and J genes are TRBV29-1 and TRBJ2-7, with D perhaps TRBD2 (5 bases). CDR1 and CDR2 from the germline V gene are SQVTM and ANQGSEA. With 7 bases removed from V and 1 base from J, the gap between germline ends came to 29 bases. The CDR3 totals 18 residues. CDR3 sequence reads: CSGLPTLGTAKLSYEQYF. The CDR3 region has the DNA TGCAGCGGACTACCAACCTTGGGAACAGCAAAATTATCCTACGAGCAGTACTTC.

The chain links TRBV9 to TRBJ2-5, with D perhaps matching TRBD2 (6 bases). V lost 3 bases to trimming and J lost 2 bases, with 17 bases between them. The CDR3 extends over 16 amino acids. Germline values: CDR1 SGDLS, CDR2 YYNGEE. CDR3 protein: CASSGLGGLGQETQYF. CDR3 DNA: TGTGCCAGCAGCGGCCTCGGGGGTTTGGGGCAAGAGACCCAGTACTTC.

The DNA of the CDR3 is TGTGCCAGCAGCCAAGACCCTATTGTTGCGGGACTAGCGGGAGGACACCGGGACTACGAGCAGTACTTC. Its protein product is CASSQDPIVAGLAGGHRDYEQYF. The chain employs TRBV3-1 (or the pseudogene TRBV3-2) and TRBJ2-7; TRBD2 matches at 15 bases. With V trimmed by 0 bases and J by 3 bases, 21 bases remained unmatched. CDR3 length equals 23 residues. CDR1 and CDR2 (germline): LGHDT, YNNKEL (reference sequence).

This chain connects TRBV6-2 or TRBV6-3 to TRBJ2-2; 9 bases fit TRBD2. The V gene's germline CDR1 is MNHEY and CDR2 SVGEGT. The CDR3 spans 17 residues. The ends lost 2 bases at V and 3 bases at J; junction bases unmatched: 7. The CDR3 protein is CASSYNRGGRDTGELFF. In DNA form, the CDR3 reads TGTGCCAGCAGTTACAATCGAGGCGGGAGGGACACCGGGGAGCTGTTTTTT.

The chain couples TRBV7-9 to TRBJ1-1; the match to TRBD1 covers 7 bases. The junction had 13 bases not matched to a gene; V was cut back by 5 bases and J by 10 bases. From germline, CDR1 is SEHNR and CDR2 FQNEAQ (reference sequence). This CDR3 has 14 residues. The CDR3 DNA reads as TGTGCCAGCAGCCCGGTCAGCAGGGGGGAGAGAGCTTTCTTT. As protein: CASSPVSRGERAFF.

CDR3 residues: CASSQVNAAPMNTEAFF. The CDR3 DNA follows: TGTGCCAGCAGCCAAGTGAACGCGGCCCCTATGAACACTGAAGCTTTCTTT. The J gene is TRBJ1-1, the V gene TRBV3-1 (or the pseudogene TRBV3-2); D is undetermined. The germline V and J ends were trimmed by 1 base and 0 bases, with 15 bases remaining between them. The CDR3 contains 17 residues. Per the germline V gene, CDR1 is LGHDT and CDR2 is YNNKEL (reference sequence).

V usage is TRBV6-5 and J usage is TRBJ1-2; D might be TRBD1 (5 bases). The ends were cut back, 2 bases at V and 7 bases at J, with 17 bases in the middle. The CDR3 is 15 amino acids. Per the germline V gene, CDR1 is MNHEY and CDR2 is SVGAGI. The CDR3 DNA reads TGTGCCAGCAGTTACGTAGACGGCAGGGTGGGTGGCTACACCTTC. It yields the protein CASSYVDGRVGGYTF.

V is TRBV6-5 and J is TRBJ2-3; D ambiguous. V shed 6 bases and J shed 4 bases, with 8 bases lying between them. The germline V gene encodes CDR1 MNHEY and CDR2 SVGAGI. There are 12 residues in the CDR3. As DNA, the CDR3 is TGTGCCAGCAGCTCGACTTCAGATACGCAGTATTTT. Amino acids: CASSSTSDTQYF.

The chain has TRBV6-5 and TRBJ2-1, with 7 positions matching TRBD2. CDR1 is MNHEY, CDR2 SVGAGI, per germline. J was trimmed by 7 bases and V by 3 bases; bases with no gene match: 12. The CDR3 extends over 16 amino acids. Here the CDR3 reads CASSYNLPGRINEQFF. For the CDR3, the DNA is TGTGCCAGCAGTTATAACCTCCCCGGGAGGATTAATGAGCAGTTCTTC.

This chain uses TRBV9 with TRBJ1-2; 8 nucleotides match TRBD1. V shed 4 bases and J 2 bases; nucleotides not matched to a gene: 7. This CDR3 is 15 amino acids long. CDR1 and CDR2 (germline): SGDLS, YYNGEE. CDR3 DNA sequence: TGTGCCAGCAGCATAGGACAGGGCGGGAACTATGGCTACACCTTC. This encodes CASSIGQGGNYGYTF.

This clone was recorded once. The chain has TRBV18 and TRBJ1-2; a weak D match, TRBD1 (6 bases). CDR3 length equals 14 residues. Germline V gene data show CDR1 as KGHSH and CDR2 as LQKENI. The germline V and J ends were trimmed by 2 bases and 8 bases, with 15 bases remaining between them. CDR3 in DNA: TGTGCCAGCTCACCAGAGGGGGACGTCTGGGGCTACACCTTC. Its protein product is CASSPEGDVWGYTF.

The chain employs TRBV10-2 and TRBJ1-2; D is undetermined. Germline CDR1 WSHSY, CDR2 SAAADI. There are 13 residues in the CDR3. V was pared by 0 bases and J by 8 bases, with 10 bases between. CDR3 residues: CASSESLSWGYTF. CDR3 nucleotide sequence: TGCGCCAGCAGTGAGTCGCTGAGCTGGGGCTACACCTTC.

This clone was picked up a small number of times. This chain joins TRBV7-8 and TRBJ2-7, with 7 bases identical to TRBD1. CDR3 length equals 14 residues. V lost 5 bases and J lost 3; bases outside the gene matches: 7. Germline V gene sequence: CDR1 SGHVS, CDR2 FQNEAQ. The CDR3 here is CASSPDRIFYEQYF. The CDR3 DNA reads TGTGCCAGCAGCCCGGACAGGATTTTCTACGAGCAGTACTTC. The complete variable domain, with remaining parts taken from reference TRBV7-8 and TRBJ2-7, reads GAGVSQSPRYKVAKRGQDVALRCDPISGHVSLFWYQQALGQGPEFLTYFQNEAQLDKSGLPSDRFFAERPEGSVSTLKIQRTQQEDSAVYLCASSPDRIFYEQYFGPGTRLTVT.